A single sample is the source of the 19 T cell receptor beta chains below, sequenced in a study of T cell responses to AZD1222 COVID-19 vaccine. The table came from immunoSEQ multiplex PCR; TCRdb's copy has only in-frame clones and leaves some out. The table has approximately 150,000 clones, about 91% seen once. Sequencing used peripheral blood, obtained 28 days after the second AZD1222 dose. These receptors all come from an adult who received the AZD1222 COVID-19 vaccine.

V usage is TRBV19 and J usage is TRBJ1-5, with unresolved D. This CDR3 contains 12 residues. Trimming pared 8 bases from V and 4 bases from J, leaving 9 bases between. Germline V lookup: CDR1 LNHDA, CDR2 SQIVND (reference sequence). The CDR3 DNA sequence: TGTGCCAGTTTTGGGGAGAATCAGCCCCAGCATTTT. Its protein product is CASFGENQPQHF.

The chain has TRBV24-1 and TRBJ1-2; D not resolved. CDR3 size: 15 residues. V gave up 0 bases and J gave up 1 base, with 8 bases separating them. Germline CDR1 reads KGHDR; CDR2 reads SFDVKD. The CDR3 loop is CATSDLQRINYGYTF. As DNA, the CDR3 is TGTGCCACCAGTGATTTGCAAAGGATTAACTATGGCTACACCTTC.

The J gene is TRBJ1-4, the V gene TRBV18; tentative D call: TRBD1 (5 bases). The CDR3 runs to 14 residues. Germline CDR1 and CDR2: KGHSH and LQKENI. V was shortened by 2 bases and J by 8 bases, with 12 bases between the two germline ends. CDR3 protein: CASSPGDVGEKLFF. CDR3 DNA: TGTGCCAGCTCACCAGGGGACGTCGGGGAAAAACTGTTTTTT.

The CDR3 spells CAISESSGGLYNEQFF. The CDR3 bases are TGTGCCATCAGTGAGAGTAGCGGGGGCCTATACAATGAGCAGTTCTTC. V gene TRBV10-3 combines with J gene TRBJ2-1; TRBD2 matches at 9 bases. From germline, CDR1 is ENHRY and CDR2 SYGVKD. The CDR3 spans 16 residues. The V segment lost 2 bases and the J segment 4 bases; nucleotides outside the gene matches: 6.

The J gene is TRBJ1-2, the V gene TRBV11-1; 10 bases match TRBD1. The CDR3 is 13 residues long. V was pared by 4 bases and J by 8 bases, with 4 bases of the junction left unmatched. Germline assignment: CDR1 SGHAT and CDR2 FQDESV (reference sequence). CDR3 DNA: TGTGCCAGCAGCTCGGGACAGGGGAGAGGCTACACCTTC. Translated: CASSSGQGRGYTF.

The rearrangement links TRBV7-8 to TRBJ1-2; no clear D gene. The CDR3 consists of 14 residues. Germline V gives CDR1 SGHVS, CDR2 FQNEAQ. V was cut by 1 base and J by 7 bases, with 13 bases left in between. In nucleotides, the CDR3 is TGTGCCAGCAGCTTAGAACCGGGGATGGGTGGCTACACCTTC. Its protein product is CASSLEPGMGGYTF. The variable domain in full, with the rest retrieved from reference TRBV7-8 and TRBJ1-2, is GAGVSQSPRYKVAKRGQDVALRCDPISGHVSLFWYQQALGQGPEFLTYFQNEAQLDKSGLPSDRFFAERPEGSVSTLKIQRTQQEDSAVYLCASSLEPGMGGYTFGSGTRLTVV.

The chain couples TRBV14 to TRBJ2-7; possibly TRBD1 for D (6 bases). Germline V gene lookup returns CDR1 SGHDN and CDR2 FVKESK. This CDR3 contains 15 residues. The ends were cut back, 1 base at V and 2 bases at J, with 12 bases in the middle. CDR3 loop: CASSQADRFPYEQYF. The CDR3, as DNA: TGTGCCAGCAGCCAAGCCGACAGGTTCCCCTACGAGCAGTACTTC.

The chain uses TRBV20-1 and TRBJ1-5; TRBD1 aligns across 10 bases. Germline V gives CDR1 DFQATT, CDR2 SNEGSKA (reference sequence). The ends lost 3 bases at V and 7 bases at J; junction bases unmatched: 9. The CDR3 runs to 15 residues. CDR3 loop: CSASAGDRGGQPQHF. The CDR3 region has the DNA TGCAGTGCTAGTGCGGGGGACAGGGGAGGACAGCCCCAGCATTTT.

The V gene is TRBV5-6, the J gene TRBJ1-1, with D uncertain. Germline V gene lookup returns CDR1 SGHDT and CDR2 YYEEEE. The CDR3 extends over 11 amino acids. Trimming shortened V by 4 bases and J by 5 bases, and 6 bases separated the two germline ends. The CDR3 sequence: CASSLGTEAFF. The CDR3 coding sequence is TGTGCCAGCAGCCTAGGAACTGAAGCTTTCTTT.

The V call is TRBV10-3, the J call TRBJ2-2, with D tentatively TRBD1 or TRBD2 (5 bases each). V lost 3 bases and J lost 0, with 8 bases in between. The CDR3 length is 15 residues. Germline CDR1 is ENHRY and CDR2 is SYGVKD. The CDR3 DNA is TGTGCCATCAGTGAAGGGACGTCGAACACCGGGGAGCTGTTTTTT. Encoded protein: CAISEGTSNTGELFF.

V usage is TRBV5-1 and J usage is TRBJ2-6; 8 nucleotides align to TRBD1. The CDR3 is 18 residues long. Trimming took 5 bases from V and 0 from J; bases not matched to a gene: 10. Germline CDR1 and CDR2: SGHRS and YFSETQ. The CDR3 coding sequence is TGCGCCAGCAGTCCCGCCCAGGGGGCGAGCTCTGGGGCCAACGTCCTGACTTTC. It is translated as CASSPAQGASSGANVLTF.

The gene calls are TRBV12-2 and TRBJ1-1; whether TRBD1, the table's D call, matches the DNA was not checked. TRBV12-2 is assigned pseudogene status. This CDR3 has 13 amino acids. CDR3 DNA sequence: TGTGCAAGTCGCCGAAGTGACAGATTTGAAGCTTTCTTT. Translating it yields CASRRSDRFEAFF.

This clone appeared once. The DNA of the CDR3 is TGTGCCAGCAGCTCGGACAGACTGTACCAAGAGACCCAGTACTTC. Protein: CASSSDRLYQETQYF. V and J are TRBV5-4 and TRBJ2-5; TRBD1 might be the D (6 bases). V lost 3 bases, J lost 0 bases, and 12 bases lay in between. The germline V gene encodes CDR1 SGHNT and CDR2 YYREEE (reference sequence). The CDR3 extends over 15 amino acids.

This chain joins TRBV5-1 and TRBJ1-1; D is perhaps TRBD1 (5 bases). This CDR3 is 15 amino acids long. In germline, CDR1 is SGHRS, CDR2 YFSETQ. V gave up 6 bases and J gave up 4 bases, with 19 bases separating them. This CDR3 is CASTQGPTSGTEAFF. In DNA, the CDR3 is TGCGCCAGCACTCAGGGACCGACTTCGGGCACTGAAGCTTTCTTT.

The chain uses TRBV2 and TRBJ1-3, with D possibly being TRBD1 (5 bases). The CDR3 totals 14 residues. Per germline, CDR1 SNHLY and CDR2 FYNNEI. The ends were cut back, 6 bases at V and 4 bases at J, with 13 bases in the middle. The chain's CDR3 is CASRYETAGNTIYF. CDR3 sequence (DNA): TGTGCCAGCAGGTATGAGACAGCCGGAAACACCATATATTTT.

The chain uses TRBV19 and TRBJ2-4; D gene ambiguous. V was cut by 3 bases and J by 13 bases, with 13 bases left in between. The CDR3 is 12 amino acids. Germline V CDR1 and CDR2: LNHDA, SQIVND (reference sequence). DNA of the CDR3: TGTGCCAGTAGTATCGGTAGGGCAGCGCAGTACTTC. Its protein product is CASSIGRAAQYF.

This chain joins TRBV2 and TRBJ1-2, with D possibly TRBD1 on 6 matching bases. The CDR3 extends over 13 amino acids. The germline V and J ends were trimmed by 4 bases and 2 bases, with 8 bases remaining between them. The germline V gene has CDR1 SNHLY and CDR2 FYNNEI. Here the CDR3 DNA reads TGTGCCAGCAGTGGACAGGAGAACTATGGCTACACCTTC. Amino acids: CASSGQENYGYTF.

The chain links TRBV10-3 to TRBJ1-5, with 10 bases identical to TRBD1. The germline V gene has CDR1 ENHRY and CDR2 SYGVKD. Trimming took 3 bases from V and 2 from J; bases not matched to a gene: 7. The CDR3 totals 17 residues. CDR3 in DNA: TGTGCCATCAGTGACAACTTCGGACAGGGGGGCAATCAGCCCCAGCATTTT. Translated: CAISDNFGQGGNQPQHF.

CDR3 DNA: TGCGCCAGCAGCCAAGGCTGGCAGGTGAACACTGAAGCTTTCTTT. Residues: CASSQGWQVNTEAFF. The gene calls are TRBV4-3 and TRBJ1-1; D not certain. The ends were cut back, 1 base at V and 0 bases at J, with 9 bases in the middle. Germline assignment: CDR1 LGHNA and CDR2 YSLEER. This CDR3 has 15 residues.